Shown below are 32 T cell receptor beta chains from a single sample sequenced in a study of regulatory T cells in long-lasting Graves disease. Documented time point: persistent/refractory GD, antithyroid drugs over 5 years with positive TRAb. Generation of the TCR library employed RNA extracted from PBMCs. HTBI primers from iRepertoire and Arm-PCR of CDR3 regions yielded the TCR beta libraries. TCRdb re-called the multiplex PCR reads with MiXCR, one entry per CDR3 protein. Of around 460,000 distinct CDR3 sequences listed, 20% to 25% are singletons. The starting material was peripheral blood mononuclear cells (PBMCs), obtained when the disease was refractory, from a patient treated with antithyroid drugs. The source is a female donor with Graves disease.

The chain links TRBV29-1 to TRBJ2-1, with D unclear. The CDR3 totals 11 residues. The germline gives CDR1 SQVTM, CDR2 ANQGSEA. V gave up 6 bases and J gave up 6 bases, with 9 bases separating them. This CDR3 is CSVGFGNEQFF. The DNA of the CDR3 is TGCAGCGTCGGATTCGGCAATGAGCAGTTCTTC.

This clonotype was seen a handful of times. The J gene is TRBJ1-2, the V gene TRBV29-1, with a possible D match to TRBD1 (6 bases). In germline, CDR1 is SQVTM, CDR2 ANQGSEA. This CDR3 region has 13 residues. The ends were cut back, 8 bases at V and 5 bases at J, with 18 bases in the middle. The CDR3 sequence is CSTWTVNLYGYTF. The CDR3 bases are TGCAGCACGTGGACAGTCAATCTATATGGCTACACCTTC.

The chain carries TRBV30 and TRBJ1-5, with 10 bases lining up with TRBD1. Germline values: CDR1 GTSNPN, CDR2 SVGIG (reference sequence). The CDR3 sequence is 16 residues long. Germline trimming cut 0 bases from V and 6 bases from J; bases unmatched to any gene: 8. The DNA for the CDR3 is TGTGCCTGGAGTGTGAGAGGACAGGGGGTCGCTCAGCCCCAGCATTTT. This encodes CAWSVRGQGVAQPQHF.

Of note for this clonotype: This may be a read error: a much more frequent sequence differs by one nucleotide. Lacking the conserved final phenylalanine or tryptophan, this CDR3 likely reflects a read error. CDR3 amino acids: CASSIAGTEAFS. As DNA, the CDR3 is TGTGCCAGTAGTATAGCAGGGACTGAAGCTTTCTCT. J is TRBJ1-1 and V is TRBV19, with TRBD1 as a possible D gene (5 bases). CDR1 and CDR2 (germline): LNHDA, SQIVND (reference sequence). V was clipped by 1 base and J by 5 bases, with 5 bases between them. The CDR3 runs 12 residues.

The CDR3 spells CASSNLEDLYKGYTF. The CDR3, as DNA: TGTGCCAGCAGCAATTTGGAAGATTTGTATAAGGGCTACACCTTC. This chain joins TRBV6-1 and TRBJ1-2; the D is unclear. This CDR3 contains 15 residues. The V end was cut by 6 bases, the J end by 8 bases, with 22 bases between. Germline CDR1 MNHNS, CDR2 SASEGT.

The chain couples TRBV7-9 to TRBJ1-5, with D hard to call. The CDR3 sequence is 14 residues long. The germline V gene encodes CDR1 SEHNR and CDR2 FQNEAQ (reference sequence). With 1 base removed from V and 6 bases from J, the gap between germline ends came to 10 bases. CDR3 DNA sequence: TGTGCCAGCAGCTTAGACGGATATGTTCAGCCCCAGCATTTT. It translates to CASSLDGYVQPQHF.

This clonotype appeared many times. In nucleotides, the CDR3 is TGTGCCAGCAGATTCGGGGGGATCGCCTACGAGCAGTACTTC. Encoded protein: CASRFGGIAYEQYF. V and J are TRBV28 and TRBJ2-7; 7 nucleotides agree with TRBD2. The CDR3 spans 14 residues. Germline values: CDR1 MDHEN, CDR2 SYDVKM. V lost 6 bases and J lost 2; bases outside the gene matches: 7.

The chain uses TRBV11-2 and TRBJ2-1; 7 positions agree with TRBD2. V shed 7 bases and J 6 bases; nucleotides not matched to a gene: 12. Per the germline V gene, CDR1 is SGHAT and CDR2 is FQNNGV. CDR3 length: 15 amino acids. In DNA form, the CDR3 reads TGTGCCAGCACCTCAGTGGCGGGAGCCCCCAATGAGCAGTTCTTC. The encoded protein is CASTSVAGAPNEQFF. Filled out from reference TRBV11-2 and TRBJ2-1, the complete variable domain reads EAGVAQSPRYKIIEKRQSVAFWCNPISGHATLYWYQQILGQGPKLLIQFQNNGVVDDSQLPKDRFSAERLKGVDSTLKIQPAKLEDSAVYLCASTSVAGAPNEQFFGPGTRLTVL.

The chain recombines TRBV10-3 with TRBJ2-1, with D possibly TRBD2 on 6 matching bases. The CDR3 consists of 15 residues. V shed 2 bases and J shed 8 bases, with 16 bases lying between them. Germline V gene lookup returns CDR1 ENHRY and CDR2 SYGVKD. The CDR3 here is CAISERLTSNDEQFF. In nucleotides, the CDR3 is TGTGCCATCAGTGAGAGGCTGACTAGTAACGATGAGCAGTTCTTC.

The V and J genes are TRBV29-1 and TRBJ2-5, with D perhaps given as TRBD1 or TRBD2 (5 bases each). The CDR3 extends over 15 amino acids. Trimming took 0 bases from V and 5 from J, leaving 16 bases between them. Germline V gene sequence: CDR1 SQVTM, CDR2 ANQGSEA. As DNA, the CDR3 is TGCAGCGTTGAAGAGCTTAACTTCGAGGGGGAGACCCAGTACTTC. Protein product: CSVEELNFEGETQYF.

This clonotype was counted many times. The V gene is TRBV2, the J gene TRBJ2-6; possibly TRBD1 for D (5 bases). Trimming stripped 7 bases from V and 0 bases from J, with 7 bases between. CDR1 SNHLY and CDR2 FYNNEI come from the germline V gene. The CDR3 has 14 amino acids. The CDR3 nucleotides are TGTGCCAGCATTCAGGGCTCTGGGGCCAACGTCCTGACTTTC. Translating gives CASIQGSGANVLTF.

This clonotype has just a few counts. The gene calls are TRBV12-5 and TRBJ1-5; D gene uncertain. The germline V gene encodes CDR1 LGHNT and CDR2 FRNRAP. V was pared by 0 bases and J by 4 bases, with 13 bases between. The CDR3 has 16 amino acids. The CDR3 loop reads CASGLVIGVRNQPQHF. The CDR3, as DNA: TGTGCTAGTGGTTTGGTCATCGGGGTCCGGAATCAGCCCCAGCATTTT.

CDR3 nucleotides: TGTGCCAGCAGCCTCGACATTCCCGAGCAGTACTTC. Residues: CASSLDIPEQYF. The chain has TRBV6-2 or TRBV6-3 and TRBJ2-7; unclear D gene. The V and J ends lost 6 bases and 6 bases respectively, with 12 bases between them. The CDR3 runs 12 residues. Germline assignment: CDR1 MNHEY and CDR2 SVGEGT.

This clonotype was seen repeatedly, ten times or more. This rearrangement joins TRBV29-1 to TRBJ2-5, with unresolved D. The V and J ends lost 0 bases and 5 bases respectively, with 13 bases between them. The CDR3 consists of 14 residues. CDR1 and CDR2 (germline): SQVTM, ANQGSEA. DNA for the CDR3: TGCAGCGTTGAAGACGCGGAACGTCAGGAGACCCAGTACTTC. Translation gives CSVEDAERQETQYF.

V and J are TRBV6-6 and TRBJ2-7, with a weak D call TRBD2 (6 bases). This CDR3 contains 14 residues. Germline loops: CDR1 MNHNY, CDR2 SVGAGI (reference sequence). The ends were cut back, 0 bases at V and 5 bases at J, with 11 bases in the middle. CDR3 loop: CASSYSGGTDEQYF. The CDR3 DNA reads TGTGCCAGCAGTTACTCGGGGGGAACGGACGAGCAGTACTTC.

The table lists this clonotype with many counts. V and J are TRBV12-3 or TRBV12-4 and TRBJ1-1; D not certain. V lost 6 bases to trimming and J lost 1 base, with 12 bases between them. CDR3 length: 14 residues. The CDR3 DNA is TGTGCCAGCAGCCGAGAGGGTGGGAACACTGAAGCTTTCTTT. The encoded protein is CASSREGGNTEAFF.

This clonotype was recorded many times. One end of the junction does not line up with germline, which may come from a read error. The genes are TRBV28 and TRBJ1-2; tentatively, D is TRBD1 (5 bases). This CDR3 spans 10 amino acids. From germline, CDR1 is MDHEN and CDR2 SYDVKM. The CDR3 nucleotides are TGTGCCAGCAGTCAAACAGGCTTCACCTTC. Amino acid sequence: CASSQTGFTF.

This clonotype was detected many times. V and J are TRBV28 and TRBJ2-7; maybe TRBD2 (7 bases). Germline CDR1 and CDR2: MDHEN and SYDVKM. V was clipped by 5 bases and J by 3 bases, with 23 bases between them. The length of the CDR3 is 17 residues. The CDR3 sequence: CASSAHTLGLGGYEQYF. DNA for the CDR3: TGTGCCAGCAGTGCACATACCCTAGGACTAGGGGGCTACGAGCAGTACTTC.

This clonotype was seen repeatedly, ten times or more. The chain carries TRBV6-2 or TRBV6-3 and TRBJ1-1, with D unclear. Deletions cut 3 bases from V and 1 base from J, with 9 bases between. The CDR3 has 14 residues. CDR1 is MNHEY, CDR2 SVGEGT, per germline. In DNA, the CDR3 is TGTGCCAGCAGTTATCGACGGGCGAACACTGAAGCTTTCTTT. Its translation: CASSYRRANTEAFF.

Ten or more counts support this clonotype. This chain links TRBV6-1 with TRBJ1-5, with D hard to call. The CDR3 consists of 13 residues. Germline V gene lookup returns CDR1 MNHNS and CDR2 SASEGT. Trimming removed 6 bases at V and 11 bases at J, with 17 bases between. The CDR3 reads CASSLNPIMTQHF. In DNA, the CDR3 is TGTGCCAGCAGCCTAAATCCAATCATGACCCAGCATTTT.

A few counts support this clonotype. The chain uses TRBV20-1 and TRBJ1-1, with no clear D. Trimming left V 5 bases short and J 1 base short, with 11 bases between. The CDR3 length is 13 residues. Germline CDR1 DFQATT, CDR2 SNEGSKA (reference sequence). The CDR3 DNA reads TGCAGTGCTCGCAAGACGGCGAACACTGAAGCTTTCTTT. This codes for CSARKTANTEAFF.

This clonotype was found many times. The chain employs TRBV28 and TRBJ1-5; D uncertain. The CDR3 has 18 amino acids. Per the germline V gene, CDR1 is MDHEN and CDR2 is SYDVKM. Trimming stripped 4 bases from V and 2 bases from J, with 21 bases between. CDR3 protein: CASSSTNSPDDRNQPQHF. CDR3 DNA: TGTGCCAGCAGTTCCACCAATTCTCCGGACGACCGCAATCAGCCCCAGCATTTT.

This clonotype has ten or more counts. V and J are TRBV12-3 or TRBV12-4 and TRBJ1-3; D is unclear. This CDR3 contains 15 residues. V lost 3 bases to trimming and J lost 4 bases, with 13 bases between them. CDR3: CASSFPGTRGNTIYF. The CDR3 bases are TGTGCCAGCAGTTTCCCGGGAACTAGAGGAAACACCATATATTTT.

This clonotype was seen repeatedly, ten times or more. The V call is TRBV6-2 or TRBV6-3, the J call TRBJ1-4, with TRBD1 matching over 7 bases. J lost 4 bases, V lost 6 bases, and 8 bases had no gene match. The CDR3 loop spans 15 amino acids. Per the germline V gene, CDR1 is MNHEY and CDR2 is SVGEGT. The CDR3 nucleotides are TGTGCCAGCAGGGGCCGGGACAGTCTTAATGAAAAACTGTTTTTT. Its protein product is CASRGRDSLNEKLFF.

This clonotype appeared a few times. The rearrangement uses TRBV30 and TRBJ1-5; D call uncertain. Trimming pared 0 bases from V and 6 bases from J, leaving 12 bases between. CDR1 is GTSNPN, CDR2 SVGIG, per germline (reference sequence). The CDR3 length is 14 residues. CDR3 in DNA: TGTGCCTGGAGTGTTTCGGCCCGGAGTCAGCCCCAGCATTTT. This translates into CAWSVSARSQPQHF.

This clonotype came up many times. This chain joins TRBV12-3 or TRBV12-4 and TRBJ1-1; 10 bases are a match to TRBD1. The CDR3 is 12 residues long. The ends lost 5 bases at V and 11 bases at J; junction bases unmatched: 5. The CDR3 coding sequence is TGTGCCAGCAGTGGGGACAGGGGTGTGGCTTTCTTT. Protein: CASSGDRGVAFF.

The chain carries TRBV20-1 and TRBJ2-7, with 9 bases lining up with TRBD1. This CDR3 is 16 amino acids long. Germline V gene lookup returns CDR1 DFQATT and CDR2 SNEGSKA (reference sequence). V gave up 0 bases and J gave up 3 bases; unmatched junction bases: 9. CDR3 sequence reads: CSARDLSGQGIYEQYF. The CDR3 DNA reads TGCAGTGCTAGAGATCTGTCCGGACAGGGGATCTACGAGCAGTACTTC.

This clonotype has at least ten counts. DNA for the CDR3: TGTGCCAGCCAGGGAAGGAGGGGAACCGGGGAGCTGTTTTTT. It specifies CASQGRRGTGELFF. This chain links TRBV2 with TRBJ2-2, with a weak D call TRBD2 (6 bases). Germline V lookup: CDR1 SNHLY, CDR2 FYNNEI. Between the trimmed V and J ends, which lost 8 bases and 5 bases, there was a span of 15 bases. The CDR3 is 14 residues long.

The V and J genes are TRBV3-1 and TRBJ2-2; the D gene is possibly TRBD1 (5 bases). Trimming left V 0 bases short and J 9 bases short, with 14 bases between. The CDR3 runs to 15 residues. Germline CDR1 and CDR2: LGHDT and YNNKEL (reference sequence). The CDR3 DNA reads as TGTGCCAGCAGCCAAGATGCACGTTGGGGCCGGGAGCTGTTTTTT. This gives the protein CASSQDARWGRELFF.

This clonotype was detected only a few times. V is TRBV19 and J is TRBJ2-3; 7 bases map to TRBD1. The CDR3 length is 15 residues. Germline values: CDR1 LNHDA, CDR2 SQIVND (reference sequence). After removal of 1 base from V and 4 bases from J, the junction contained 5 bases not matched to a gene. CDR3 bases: TGTGCCAGTAGTATAGGACAGGGAAGGGCAGATACGCAGTATTTT. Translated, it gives CASSIGQGRADTQYF.

The CDR3 DNA is TGTGCCAGCAGCCAAGATACTTGGCAAGAGACCCAGTACTTC. Its translation is CASSQDTWQETQYF. The rearrangement links TRBV3-1 to TRBJ2-5; D not certain. The CDR3 covers 14 residues. Trimming cost V 0 bases and J 2 bases, with 7 bases left between them. Germline V lookup: CDR1 LGHDT, CDR2 YNNKEL (reference sequence).

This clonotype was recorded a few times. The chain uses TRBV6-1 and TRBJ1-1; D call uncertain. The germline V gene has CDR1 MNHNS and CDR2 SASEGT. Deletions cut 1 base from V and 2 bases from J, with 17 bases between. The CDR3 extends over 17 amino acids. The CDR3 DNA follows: TGTGCCAGCAGTGAAGTCGGAAACAATCGGGGTAACACTGAAGCTTTCTTT. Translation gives CASSEVGNNRGNTEAFF.